Listed here are 24 T cell receptor beta chains from one sample, sequenced in a study of cytomegalovirus exposure and HLA in healthy donors. 13 Jbeta primers and 60 Vbeta primers were used for the PCR. Only in-frame clones appear in the TCRdb table, and some are missing; sequencing was by immunoSEQ multiplex PCR. The sample includes roughly 56,000 clones, around 81% seen only once; the top ten take roughly 2.3%. Material for sequencing was PBMCs. All receptors come from a boy younger than 18 in good health and CMV-seropositive.

The rearrangement uses TRBV9 and TRBJ2-5, with a weak D call TRBD2 (5 bases). Germline CDR1 SGDLS, CDR2 YYNGEE. The CDR3 totals 13 residues. V dropped 4 bases and J dropped 3 bases, with 10 bases sitting between them. In nucleotides, the CDR3 is TGTGCCAGCAGCCCAGGACTGGAAGAGACCCAGTACTTC. Protein product: CASSPGLEETQYF.

The rearrangement uses TRBV23-1 and TRBJ1-5, with a weak D call TRBD1 (6 bases). TRBV23-1 carries the ORF label, with uncertain function. V was trimmed by 4 bases and J by 0 bases, leaving 19 bases between them. The CDR3 is made up of 18 amino acids. CDR3 in DNA: TGCGCCAGCAGTCGTACGTACAGGGAAAAAAATAGCAATCAGCCCCAGCATTTT. Its protein is CASSRTYREKNSNQPQHF.

This clone was seen just once. The chain combines TRBV10-3 with TRBJ2-7; D not resolved. V dropped 4 bases and J dropped 1 base, with 11 bases sitting between them. Germline V gives CDR1 ENHRY, CDR2 SYGVKD. The CDR3 runs to 14 residues. This chain's CDR3 is CAISGETVSYEQYF. CDR3 nucleotides: TGTGCCATCAGTGGTGAAACTGTTTCCTACGAGCAGTACTTC.

The chain uses TRBV5-6 and TRBJ1-5; possibly TRBD1 for D (6 bases). V lost 2 bases and J 4 bases, leaving 7 bases between the germline ends. The CDR3 has 13 residues. The germline V gene encodes CDR1 SGHDT and CDR2 YYEEEE. As DNA, the CDR3 is TGTGCCAGCAGCTTTACAGGGAATCAGCCCCAGCATTTT. This encodes CASSFTGNQPQHF.

V and J are TRBV5-4 and TRBJ2-1, with 7 bases lining up with TRBD2. The CDR3 extends over 15 amino acids. Looked up from germline, CDR1 is SGHNT and CDR2 is YYREEE (reference sequence). V lost 2 bases and J lost 1; bases outside the gene matches: 3. CDR3 in DNA: TGTGCCAGCAGCTTTGGCGGGGGTTCCTACAATGAGCAGTTCTTC. This encodes CASSFGGGSYNEQFF.

The chain links TRBV19 to TRBJ1-5; no clear D. The germline V gene encodes CDR1 LNHDA and CDR2 SQIVND (reference sequence). Trimming cost V 6 bases and J 2 bases, with 14 bases left between them. This CDR3 contains 15 residues. The CDR3 loop reads CASSEREAGNQPQHF. The CDR3 DNA sequence: TGTGCCAGTAGCGAGAGGGAAGCCGGCAATCAGCCCCAGCATTTT.

The chain couples TRBV7-3 to TRBJ2-1; 14 positions agree with TRBD2. The CDR3 is made up of 18 amino acids. After removal of 5 bases from V and 2 bases from J, the junction contained 8 bases not matched to a gene. Germline lookup yields CDR1 SGHTA and CDR2 FQGTGA. Here the CDR3 reads CASSRTSGGSRTYNEQFF. In DNA form, the CDR3 reads TGTGCCAGCAGCCGGACTAGCGGGGGGTCACGCACCTACAATGAGCAGTTCTTC.

In this sample, this clone turned up a few times. This sequence joins TRBV5-4 and TRBJ2-2; 7 bases are shared with TRBD2. The CDR3 runs to 13 residues. V lost 7 bases to trimming and J lost 5 bases; unmatched junction nucleotides: 5. Germline CDR1 and CDR2: SGHNT and YYREEE (reference sequence). The CDR3 DNA reads as TGTGCCAGCCGGGGGGAATATACCGGGGAGCTGTTTTTT. Translated: CASRGEYTGELFF.

The chain is built from TRBV5-1 and TRBJ1-2, with 7 bases matching TRBD1. Germline V CDR1 and CDR2: SGHRS, YFSETQ. This CDR3 spans 17 amino acids. The V gene end was trimmed by 1 base and the J gene end by 4 bases; junction bases not matched to a gene: 13. For the CDR3, the DNA is TGCGCCAGCAGCTTGTTTATGGTGCCCGGGACAGCCTATGGCTACACCTTC. Its protein product is CASSLFMVPGTAYGYTF.

The V call is TRBV7-8, the J call TRBJ2-5, with no clear D. Germline V gene lookup returns CDR1 SGHVS and CDR2 FQNEAQ. The CDR3 covers 14 residues. V lost 8 bases, J lost 1 base, and 14 bases lay in between. CDR3 nucleotide sequence: TGTGCCAGCGGCCGATCGGGTTCCCAAGAGACCCAGTACTTC. Encoded protein: CASGRSGSQETQYF.

The chain combines TRBV6-5 with TRBJ1-4; tentatively, D is TRBD1 (6 bases). The V gene lost 8 bases and the J gene lost 5 bases, with 15 bases spanning the gap. The CDR3 covers 14 residues. In germline, CDR1 is MNHEY, CDR2 SVGAGI. CDR3: CASSQGRGNEKLFF. As DNA, the CDR3 is TGTGCCAGCTCCCAGGGGAGGGGGAATGAAAAACTGTTTTTT.

DNA for the CDR3: TGTGCCAGCAGTGTTACGGGGGATACGCAGTATTTT. Protein sequence: CASSVTGDTQYF. The J gene is TRBJ2-3, the V gene TRBV6-1, with D tentatively TRBD2 (5 bases). Trimming removed 4 bases at V and 6 bases at J, with 8 bases between. The CDR3 is 12 amino acids. Germline assignment: CDR1 MNHNS and CDR2 SASEGT.

This clone was recorded a few times. The chain combines TRBV20-1 with TRBJ1-3; D perhaps matches TRBD1 (5 bases). The CDR3 sequence is 11 residues long. The V gene's germline CDR1 is DFQATT and CDR2 SNEGSKA (reference sequence). Trimming took off 6 bases at V and 7 bases at J, with 10 bases between the two ends. DNA for the CDR3: TGCAGTGCAGGGGTGTATAACACCATATATTTT. Protein sequence: CSAGVYNTIYF.

Remarks on this clone: Other DNA sequences in the same sample also yield this CDR3. The rearrangement links TRBV13 to TRBJ2-2; 9 nucleotides align to TRBD2. The J segment lost 2 bases and the V segment lost 3 bases, leaving 1 base of the junction unmatched. This CDR3 has 15 amino acids. Germline V gene sequence: CDR1 PRHDT, CDR2 FYEKMQ (reference sequence). CDR3 DNA: TGTGCCAGCAGCTTGCGGGGGGGCAACACCGGGGAGCTGTTTTTT. Translated: CASSLRGGNTGELFF.

The chain uses TRBV11-2 and TRBJ2-2; D may be TRBD2 (7 bases). Trimming removed 5 bases at V and 7 bases at J, with 17 bases between. The CDR3 has 15 amino acids. The germline V gene has CDR1 SGHAT and CDR2 FQNNGV. The CDR3 sequence is CASSTITGRGGELFF. The CDR3 DNA reads as TGTGCCAGCAGCACCATTACAGGGAGGGGCGGGGAGCTGTTTTTT.

This chain links TRBV4-2 with TRBJ2-2; 8 nucleotides line up with TRBD2. CDR1 and CDR2 from the germline V gene are LGHNA and YNFKEQ. Unmatched junction bases numbered 7, after V lost 7 bases and J lost 3 bases. The CDR3 contains 15 residues. The CDR3 region is CASTLGLGDTGELFF. The CDR3 coding sequence is TGTGCCAGCACCTTGGGACTAGGCGACACCGGGGAGCTGTTTTTT.

The chain couples TRBV5-6 to TRBJ2-7, with 8 bases identical to TRBD2. V lost 2 bases to trimming and J lost 0 bases; unmatched junction nucleotides: 7. Germline lookup yields CDR1 SGHDT and CDR2 YYEEEE. This CDR3 contains 16 residues. CDR3 protein: CASSFASAGDSYEQYF. The CDR3 region has the DNA TGTGCCAGCAGCTTCGCGTCAGCGGGGGACTCCTACGAGCAGTACTTC.

The rearrangement uses TRBV5-1 and TRBJ1-1; D possibly corresponds to TRBD1 (5 bases). The germline CDR1 and CDR2 sequences are SGHRS and YFSETQ. CDR3 size: 13 residues. Trimming removed 2 bases from V and 6 bases from J, with 11 bases in between. CDR3 sequence reads: CASSFLSQAEAFF. The CDR3 bases are TGCGCCAGCAGCTTTTTATCACAGGCTGAAGCTTTCTTT.

Details on this clone: Germline is not matched at one junction end, which may reflect a read error. The chain employs TRBV6-1 and TRBJ1-4; possibly TRBD1 for D (5 bases). There are 15 residues in the CDR3. CDR1 and CDR2 (germline): MNHNS, SASEGT. Written as DNA, the CDR3 is TGTGCCAGCAGTGCGACGACAGTTCCTAATGAAAAACTGTCTTTT. Protein: CASSATTVPNEKLSF.

This clone was picked up a small number of times. The rearrangement uses TRBV6-6 and TRBJ2-1, with 9 positions matching TRBD1. J was trimmed by 6 bases and V by 4 bases; bases with no gene match: 7. The CDR3 spans 15 residues. Germline CDR1 is MNHNY and CDR2 is SVGAGI (reference sequence). The CDR3 DNA reads as TGTGCCAGCAGTTTTAGACAGGGGGGTCCCAATGAGCAGTTCTTC. It codes for CASSFRQGGPNEQFF.

CDR3: CHWGSASNQPQHF. As DNA, the CDR3 is TGTCACTGGGGCTCTGCCAGCAATCAGCCCCAGCATTTT. The chain couples TRBV6-7 to TRBJ1-5; possible D gene TRBD1, 5 bases. TRBV6-7 qualifies as an ORF whose function is uncertain. CDR3 length: 13 residues.

This clone turned up a few times. The chain employs TRBV7-9 and TRBJ2-2; TRBD2 matches at 12 bases. The germline V gene has CDR1 SEHNR and CDR2 FQNEAQ (reference sequence). Trimming cost V 4 bases and J 4 bases; bases outside gene matches: 7. CDR3 length equals 17 residues. The CDR3 spells CASSSLAGGRRTGELFF. For the CDR3, the DNA is TGTGCCAGCAGCTCTCTAGCGGGGGGGCGTCGCACCGGGGAGCTGTTTTTT.

The chain combines TRBV4-2 with TRBJ2-1, with 8 bases identical to TRBD2. CDR3 length: 17 residues. Germline V gene sequence: CDR1 LGHNA, CDR2 YNFKEQ. The junction had 11 bases not matched to a gene; V was cut back by 1 base and J by 6 bases. CDR3 in amino acids: CASSQVSNGGALNEQFF. The CDR3 bases are TGTGCCAGCAGCCAAGTTTCTAACGGGGGGGCCCTCAATGAGCAGTTCTTC.

This clone was recorded once. J is TRBJ1-3 and V is TRBV6-1; D perhaps matches TRBD1 (5 bases). Germline CDR1 reads MNHNS; CDR2 reads SASEGT. V was pared by 10 bases and J by 1 base, with 11 bases between. The CDR3 runs 13 residues. The CDR3 nucleotides read TGTGCCACCCGGGGGTCTTCTGGAAACACCATATATTTT. It is translated as CATRGSSGNTIYF.